The clone carrying this T cell receptor (beta chain) was counted at least ten times. The antigen is unknown. Time point indicated: patch test 2, 6 weeks after DPC sensitization. This sample's treatment: therapeutic diphenylcyclopropenone sensitization with weekly scalp DPC. Patch tests were applied only after blood draws. Unfractionated whole blood yielded the extracted total RNA. The source of the sample is a study of human T cells and chemical hapten exposure. In the study overall: A 2 cm by 2 cm inner upper arm patch received 2% DPC for sensitization. Overall study results and limits: Patch test score rose with PT1 expanded TCRs, significant at 8, 16, 32, not 4.

Germline CDR1 and CDR2: DFQATT and SNEGSKA (reference sequence). The CDR3 is made up of 16 amino acids. The V segment lost 6 bases and the J segment 2 bases; nucleotides outside the gene matches: 7. Each CDR3 protein gets one entry after TCRdb re-called the RACE reads with MiXCR. The sample has approximately 95,000 distinct CDR3 sequences; more than 9.5% are singletons. This chain links TRBV20-1 with TRBJ2-3; TRBD2 agrees at 14 bases. This clonotype was obtained from a woman between 40 and 50 years old with alopecia areata. Some clones in this sample may be carry-over from other donors' samples. The material sequenced was whole blood, taken in connection with sensitization to the hapten diphenylcyclopropenone (DPC). This chain's CDR3 is CSATGLAGAYTDTQYF. The CDR3 region has the DNA TGCAGTGCCACGGGACTAGCGGGGGCCTACACAGATACGCAGTATTTT.